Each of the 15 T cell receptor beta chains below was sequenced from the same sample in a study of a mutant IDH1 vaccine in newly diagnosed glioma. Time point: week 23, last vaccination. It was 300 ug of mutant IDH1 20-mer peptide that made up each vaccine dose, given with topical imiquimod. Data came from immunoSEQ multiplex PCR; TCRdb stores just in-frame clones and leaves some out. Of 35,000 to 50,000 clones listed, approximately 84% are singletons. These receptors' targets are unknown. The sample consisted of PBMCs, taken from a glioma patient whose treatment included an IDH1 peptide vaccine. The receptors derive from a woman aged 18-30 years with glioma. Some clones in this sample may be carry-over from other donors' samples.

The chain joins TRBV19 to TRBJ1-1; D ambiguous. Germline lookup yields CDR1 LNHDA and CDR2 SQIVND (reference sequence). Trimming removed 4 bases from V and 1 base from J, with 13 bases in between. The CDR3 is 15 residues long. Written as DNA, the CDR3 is TGTGCCAGTAGTAAGAGGGCCACAACGAACACTGAAGCTTTCTTT. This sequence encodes CASSKRATTNTEAFF.

This CDR3 is CASSPWGAAGTDTQYF. DNA for the CDR3: TGTGCCAGCAGCCCCTGGGGAGCGGCAGGGACAGATACGCAGTATTTT. The chain carries TRBV9 and TRBJ2-3, with D perhaps TRBD1 or TRBD2 (5 bases each). Germline V gene data show CDR1 as SGDLS and CDR2 as YYNGEE. The CDR3 length is 16 residues. V gave up 4 bases and J gave up 3 bases, with 18 bases separating them.

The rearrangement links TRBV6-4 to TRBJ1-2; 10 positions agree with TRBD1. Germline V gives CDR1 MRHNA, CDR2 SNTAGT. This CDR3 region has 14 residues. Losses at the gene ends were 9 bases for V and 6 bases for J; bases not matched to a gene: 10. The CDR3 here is CARSPGTGVDGYTF. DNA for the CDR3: TGTGCCAGATCTCCCGGGACAGGGGTCGATGGCTACACCTTC.

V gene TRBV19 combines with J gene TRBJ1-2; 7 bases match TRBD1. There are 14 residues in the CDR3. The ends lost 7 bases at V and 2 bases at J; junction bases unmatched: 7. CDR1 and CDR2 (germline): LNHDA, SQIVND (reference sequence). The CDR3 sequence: CASNLPGGNYGYTF. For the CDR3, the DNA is TGTGCCAGTAACCTCCCAGGGGGAAACTATGGCTACACCTTC.

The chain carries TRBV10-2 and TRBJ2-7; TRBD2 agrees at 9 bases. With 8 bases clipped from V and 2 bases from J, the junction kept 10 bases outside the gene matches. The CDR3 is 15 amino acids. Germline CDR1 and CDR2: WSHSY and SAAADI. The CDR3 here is CASRTGTSLTYEQYF. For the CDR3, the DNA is TGCGCCAGCCGAACCGGGACTAGCCTCACCTACGAGCAGTACTTC.

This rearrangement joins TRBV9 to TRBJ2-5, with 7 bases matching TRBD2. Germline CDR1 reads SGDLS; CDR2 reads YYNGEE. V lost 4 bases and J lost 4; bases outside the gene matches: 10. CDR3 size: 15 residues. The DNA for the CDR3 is TGTGCCAGCAGCTTCCTGGGGGGGGAAGGAGAGACCCAGTACTTC. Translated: CASSFLGGEGETQYF.

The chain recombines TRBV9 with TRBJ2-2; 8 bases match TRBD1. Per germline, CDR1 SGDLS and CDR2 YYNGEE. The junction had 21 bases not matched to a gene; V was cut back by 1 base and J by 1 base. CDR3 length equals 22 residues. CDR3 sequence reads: CASSVQTPTGAQATLNTGELFF. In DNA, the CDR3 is TGTGCCAGCAGCGTACAGACGCCGACAGGGGCCCAAGCTACCTTGAACACCGGGGAGCTGTTTTTT. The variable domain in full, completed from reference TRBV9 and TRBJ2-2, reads DSGVTQTPKHLITATGQRVTLRCSPRSGDLSVYWYQQSLDQGLQFLIQYYNGEERAKGNILERFSAQQFPDLHSELNLSSLELGDSALYFCASSVQTPTGAQATLNTGELFFGEGSRLTVL.

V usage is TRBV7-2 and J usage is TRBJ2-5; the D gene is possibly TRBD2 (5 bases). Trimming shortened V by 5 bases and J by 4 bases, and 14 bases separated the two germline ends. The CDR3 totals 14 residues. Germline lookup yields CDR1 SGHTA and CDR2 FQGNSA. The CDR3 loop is CASSRRRGLETQYF. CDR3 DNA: TGTGCCAGCAGCAGGAGACGGGGATTAGAGACCCAGTACTTC.

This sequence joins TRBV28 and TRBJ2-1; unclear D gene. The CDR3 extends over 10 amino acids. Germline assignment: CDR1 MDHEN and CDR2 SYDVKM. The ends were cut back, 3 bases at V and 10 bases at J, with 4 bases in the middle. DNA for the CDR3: TGTGCCAGCAGTTTCGGGGAGCAGTTCTTC. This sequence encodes CASSFGEQFF.

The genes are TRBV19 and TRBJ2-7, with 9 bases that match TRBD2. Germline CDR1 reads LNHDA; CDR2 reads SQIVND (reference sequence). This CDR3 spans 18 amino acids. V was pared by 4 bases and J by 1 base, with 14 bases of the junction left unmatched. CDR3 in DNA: TGTGCCAGTAGTACCTTTCGCGGGAGGGCCGGGGGGTCCTACGAGCAGTACTTC. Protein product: CASSTFRGRAGGSYEQYF.

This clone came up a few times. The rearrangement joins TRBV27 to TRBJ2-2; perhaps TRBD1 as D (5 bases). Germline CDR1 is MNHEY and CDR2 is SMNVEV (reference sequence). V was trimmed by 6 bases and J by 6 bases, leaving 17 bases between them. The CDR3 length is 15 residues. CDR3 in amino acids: CASRQAPSQSGELFF. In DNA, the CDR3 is TGTGCCAGCAGACAGGCTCCCTCTCAGTCCGGGGAGCTGTTTTTT.

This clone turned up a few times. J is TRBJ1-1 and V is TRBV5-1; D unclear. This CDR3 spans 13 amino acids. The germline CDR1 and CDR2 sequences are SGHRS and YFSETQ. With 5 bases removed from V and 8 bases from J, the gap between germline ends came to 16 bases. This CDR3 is CASRPDVTGEAFF. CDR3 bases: TGCGCCAGCAGACCGGACGTAACCGGGGAAGCTTTCTTT.

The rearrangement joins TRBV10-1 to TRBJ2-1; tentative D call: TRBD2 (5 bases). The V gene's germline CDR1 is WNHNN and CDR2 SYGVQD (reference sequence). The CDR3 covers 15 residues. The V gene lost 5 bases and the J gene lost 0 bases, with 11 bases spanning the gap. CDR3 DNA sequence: TGCGCCAGCAGTTCTCGGGGTAGCTCCTACAATGAGCAGTTCTTC. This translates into CASSSRGSSYNEQFF.

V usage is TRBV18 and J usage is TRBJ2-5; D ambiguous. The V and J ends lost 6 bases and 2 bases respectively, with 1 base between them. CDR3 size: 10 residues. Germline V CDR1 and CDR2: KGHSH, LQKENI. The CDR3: CASSQETQYF. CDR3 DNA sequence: TGTGCCAGCTCTCAAGAGACCCAGTACTTC.

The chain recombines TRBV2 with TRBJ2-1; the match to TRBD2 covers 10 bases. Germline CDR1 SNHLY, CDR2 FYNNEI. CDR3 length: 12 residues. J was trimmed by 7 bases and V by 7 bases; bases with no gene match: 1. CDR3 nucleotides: TGTGCCAGCAAAGCGGGAGGGAATGAGCAGTTCTTC. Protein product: CASKAGGNEQFF.